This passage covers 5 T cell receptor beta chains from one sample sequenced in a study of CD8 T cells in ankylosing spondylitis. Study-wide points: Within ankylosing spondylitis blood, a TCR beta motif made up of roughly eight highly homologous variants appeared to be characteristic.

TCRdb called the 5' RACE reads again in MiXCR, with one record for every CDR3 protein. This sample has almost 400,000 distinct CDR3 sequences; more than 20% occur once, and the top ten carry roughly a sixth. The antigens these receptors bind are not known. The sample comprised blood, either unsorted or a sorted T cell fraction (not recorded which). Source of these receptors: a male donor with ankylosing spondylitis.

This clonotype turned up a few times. CDR3 loop: CASGVNQPQHF. The CDR3 region has the DNA TGTGCCAGCGGGGTCAATCAGCCCCAGCATTTT. The V call is TRBV7-9, the J call TRBJ1-5, with D uncertain. CDR1 is SEHNR, CDR2 FQNEAQ, per germline (reference sequence). The V end was cut by 8 bases, the J end by 3 bases, with 5 bases between. This CDR3 has 11 amino acids.

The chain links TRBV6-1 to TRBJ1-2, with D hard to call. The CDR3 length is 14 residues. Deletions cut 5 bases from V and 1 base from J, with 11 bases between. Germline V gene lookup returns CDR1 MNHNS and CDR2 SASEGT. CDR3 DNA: TGTGCCAGCAGTCGCACAGCGTATAACTATGGCTACACCTTC. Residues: CASSRTAYNYGYTF.

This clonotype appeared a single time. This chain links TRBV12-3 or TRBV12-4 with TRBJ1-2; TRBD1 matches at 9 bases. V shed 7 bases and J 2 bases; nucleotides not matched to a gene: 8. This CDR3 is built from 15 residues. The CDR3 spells CASIRRQGDNYGYTF. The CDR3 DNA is TGTGCCAGCATTCGCAGACAGGGGGACAACTATGGCTACACCTTC.

CDR3 sequence: CASSISGRVLETQYF. In nucleotides, the CDR3 is TGTGCCAGCAGCATTAGCGGGAGGGTCTTAGAGACCCAGTACTTC. The chain joins TRBV7-2 to TRBJ2-5; 11 nucleotides line up with TRBD2. Germline V gene data show CDR1 as SGHTA and CDR2 as FQGNSA. The CDR3 spans 15 residues. V shed 5 bases and J 4 bases; nucleotides not matched to a gene: 6.

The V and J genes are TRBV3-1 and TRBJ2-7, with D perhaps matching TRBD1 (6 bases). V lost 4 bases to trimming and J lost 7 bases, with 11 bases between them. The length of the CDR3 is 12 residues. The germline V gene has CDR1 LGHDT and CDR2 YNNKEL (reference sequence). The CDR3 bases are TGTGCCAGCAGCCGGGACATGAGAGAGCAGTACTTC. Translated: CASSRDMREQYF.